This T cell receptor (beta chain) is drawn from a study of CD8 T cells in ankylosing spondylitis. There are a few counts of this clonotype. The antigen remains undetermined. It was by quantitative 5'-RACE with molecular barcodes that TCR beta libraries were made. Each CDR3 protein gets one entry after TCRdb re-called the 5' RACE reads with MiXCR. This repertoire shows almost 400,000 distinct CDR3 sequences, more than 20% found once; its top ten account for around 17%. Regarding the study as a whole: Some motif variants were previously reported in reactive arthritis synovial fluid and blood. It appeared that ankylosing spondylitis blood was characterized by a TCR beta motif of several highly homologous variants.

Germline loops: CDR1 SGHAT, CDR2 FQDESV (reference sequence). This CDR3 has 16 residues. V shed 5 bases and J 6 bases; nucleotides not matched to a gene: 10. This chain links TRBV11-1 with TRBJ2-1, with 10 nucleotides matching TRBD1. The source of this sequence is a male donor with ankylosing spondylitis. Sample: blood, either unsorted or a sorted T cell fraction (not recorded which). This CDR3 is CASSQRMRTGGNEQFF. CDR3 bases: TGTGCCAGCAGCCAAAGGATGAGGACAGGGGGCAATGAGCAGTTCTTC.